This T cell receptor beta chain is from a study of blood T cell repertoires in COVID-19. Using immunoSEQ multiplex PCR, the repertoire was profiled, and TCRdb retains in-frame clones only, with some absent. The data show about 40,000 clones, 80% to 90% seen once. The CDR3 runs to 17 residues. CDR1 and CDR2 (germline): SGHDT, YYEEEE. V dropped 1 base and J dropped 1; count of bases not matched to a gene: 8. The TCR originated in a human donor in a cohort sampled during active COVID-19. The chain employs TRBV5-6 and TRBJ1-1; 9 nucleotides agree with TRBD1. Material: peripheral blood. The chain's CDR3 is CASSLFWTGVGNTEAFF. The CDR3 DNA reads as TGTGCCAGCAGCTTGTTTTGGACAGGGGTGGGGAACACTGAAGCTTTCTTT.